A single sample gave rise to the 3 T cell receptor beta chains below, sequenced in a study of response to subunit inactivated influenza vaccine. Via MiXCR, TCRdb re-called the RT-PCR reads, giving one row per CDR3 protein. The sample consists of hundreds of thousands of distinct CDR3 sequences, 16% of them appearing once. Sequences were derived from CD4+ T cells sorted from PBMCs, sampled around 2 years after vaccination. These TCRs come from a man aged 45 to 75 who received an inactivated influenza vaccine.

This clonotype was counted only a few times. The gene calls are TRBV6-2 or TRBV6-3 and TRBJ1-2, with D hard to call. Per the germline V gene, CDR1 is MNHEY and CDR2 is SVGEGT. The length of the CDR3 is 14 residues. V lost 6 bases to trimming and J lost 3 bases, with 14 bases between them. CDR3 protein: CASRPDAYHYGYTF. The CDR3 DNA sequence: TGTGCCAGCAGACCCGATGCGTATCACTATGGCTACACCTTC.

This clonotype has ten or more counts. The rearrangement uses TRBV3-1 and TRBJ1-2; 9 bases match TRBD1. The V segment lost 5 bases and the J segment 4 bases; nucleotides outside the gene matches: 5. CDR1 and CDR2 (germline): LGHDT, YNNKEL (reference sequence). The length of the CDR3 is 14 residues. The CDR3, as DNA: TGTGCCAGCAGCGCGGACAGGGGCCTCTATGGCTACACCTTC. This translates into CASSADRGLYGYTF.

This clonotype has a count of ten or more. The junction shows a germline mismatch at one end, possibly a read error. The chain employs TRBV7-2 and TRBJ2-1, with D perhaps being TRBD1 or TRBD2 (6 bases each). This CDR3 is built from 15 residues. Germline assignment: CDR1 SGHTA and CDR2 FQGNSA. As DNA, the CDR3 is TGCGCCAGCAGCTTGGGCGGGACATCCTACAATGAGCAGTTCTTC. Amino acid sequence: CASSLGGTSYNEQFF.